This T cell receptor (beta chain) was captured in a study of neurological immune-mediated disorders. The authors made cDNA by 5'RACE with 10-nucleotide random UMIs. MiXCR, applied by TCRdb to the 5' RACE reads, yields one record per CDR3 protein. The sample has about 71,000 distinct CDR3 sequences; roughly a tenth are singletons. Time point here: longitudinal time-point 1 (baseline). The V end was cut by 0 bases, the J end by 5 bases, with 19 bases between. Per germline, CDR1 LNHNV and CDR2 YYDKDF (reference sequence). There are 17 residues in the CDR3. Sequenced: PBMCs. The J gene is TRBJ2-5, the V gene TRBV15, with D possibly being TRBD2 (6 bases). This receptor was obtained from a man aged 25-45 years in good health. CDR3 sequence: CATSRDLGQEGRETQYF. Here the CDR3 DNA reads TGTGCCACCAGCAGAGATTTGGGGCAGGAGGGACGGGAGACCCAGTACTTC.